A selection of T cell receptor beta chains follows, all from one sample in a study of blood T cell repertoires in COVID-19. The table came from immunoSEQ multiplex PCR; TCRdb's copy has only in-frame clones and leaves some out. This table holds about 150,000 clones, roughly 90% found once. What was sequenced was peripheral blood. Receptors originate from a woman in her 50s with acute or convalescent COVID-19. Both conserved end residues are part of each CDR3. A D gene is named only where the DNA matches it firmly. The size field is filled for only some rows; it gives once, few, many or a size class.

V: TRBV4-1
length: 15
D: -
J: TRBJ2-7
size: -
CDR3: CASSRSVVREYEQYF
DNA: TGCGCCAGCAGCCGCTCGGTAGTCCGGGAGTACGAGCAGTACTTC

V: TRBV21-1
length: 17
D: -
J: TRBJ2-1
size: -
CDR3: CASSKLGPGLPYNEQFF
DNA: TGTGCCAGCAGCAAATTGGGGCCAGGGTTGCCCTACAATGAGCAGTTCTTC

V: TRBV2
length: 15
D: TRBD1
J: TRBJ1-4
size: -
CDR3: CASMGQGSTNEKLFF
DNA: TGTGCCAGCATGGGACAGGGATCAACTAATGAAAAACTGTTTTTT

V: TRBV18
length: 14
D: -
J: TRBJ2-7
size: -
CDR3: CASSQGGPGYEQYF
DNA: TGTGCCAGCTCCCAGGGGGGTCCGGGGTACGAGCAGTACTTC

V: TRBV2
length: 13
D: TRBD1
J: TRBJ1-1
size: -
CDR3: CASSEQGGSKAFF
DNA: TGTGCCAGCAGTGAACAGGGGGGTAGTAAAGCTTTCTTT

V: TRBV19
length: 12
D: -
J: TRBJ1-1
size: -
CDR3: CASSIGRTEAFF
DNA: TGTGCCAGTAGTATAGGTCGCACTGAAGCTTTCTTT

V: TRBV6-5
length: 13
D: -
J: TRBJ2-7
size: -
CDR3: CASSARHTYEQYF
DNA: TGTGCCAGCAGCGCCAGGCATACCTACGAGCAGTACTTC

V: TRBV5-1
length: 13
D: -
J: TRBJ2-1
size: -
CDR3: CASSLRGPDEQFF
DNA: TGCGCCAGCAGCTTGCGAGGGCCAGATGAGCAGTTCTTC

V: TRBV24-1
length: 12
D: TRBD1
J: TRBJ1-1
size: -
CDR3: CAISTGRTEAFF
DNA: TGTGCCATCTCGACAGGGAGGACTGAAGCTTTCTTT

V: TRBV9
length: 17
D: TRBD1
J: TRBJ1-3
size: -
CDR3: CASSVSRDRSSGNTIYF
DNA: TGTGCCAGCAGCGTCTCGAGGGACAGATCCTCTGGAAACACCATATATTTT

V: TRBV29-1
length: 14
D: TRBD2
J: TRBJ2-3
size: -
CDR3: CSVGSGRSTDTQYF
DNA: TGCAGCGTCGGTAGCGGGAGGAGCACAGATACGCAGTATTTT

V: TRBV9
length: 13
D: -
J: TRBJ2-5
size: -
CDR3: CASSAWEKETQYF
DNA: TGTGCCAGCAGCGCCTGGGAGAAAGAGACCCAGTACTTC

V: TRBV7-7
length: 17
D: -
J: TRBJ1-5
size: -
CDR3: CASSDGSRTVSNQPQHF
DNA: TGTGCCAGCAGCGATGGATCTCGGACAGTTAGCAATCAGCCCCAGCATTTT

V: TRBV5-1
length: 13
D: -
J: TRBJ1-1
size: -
CDR3: CASSLGTGRGAFF
DNA: TGCGCCAGCAGCTTGGGCACAGGGCGGGGGGCTTTCTTT

V: TRBV27
length: 17
D: TRBD2
J: TRBJ2-2
size: -
CDR3: CASSLALAGVLNGELFF
DNA: TGTGCCAGCAGTTTAGCCTTAGCGGGAGTTCTTAACGGGGAGCTGTTTTTT

V: TRBV7-2
length: 15
D: TRBD2
J: TRBJ2-1
size: -
CDR3: CASSSSGGAYNEQFF
DNA: TGTGCCAGCAGCTCTAGCGGGGGAGCCTACAATGAGCAGTTCTTC

V: TRBV24-1
length: 12
D: -
J: TRBJ2-7
size: -
CDR3: CATSSAGYEQYF
DNA: TGTGCCACCAGTTCCGCGGGCTACGAGCAGTACTTC

V: TRBV7-2
length: 15
D: -
J: TRBJ2-1
size: -
CDR3: CASSLSQRPYNEQFF
DNA: TGTGCCAGCAGCTTATCCCAGCGGCCATACAATGAGCAGTTCTTC

V: TRBV7-9
length: 13
D: -
J: TRBJ2-7
size: -
CDR3: CASSSGPSYEQYF
DNA: TGTGCCAGCAGCTCTGGGCCCTCCTACGAGCAGTACTTC

V: TRBV5-1
length: 15
D: -
J: TRBJ1-5
size: -
CDR3: CASSLGGPYNQPQHF
DNA: TGCGCCAGCAGCTTGGGGGGGCCGTACAATCAGCCCCAGCATTTT

V: TRBV19
length: 13
D: -
J: TRBJ1-4
size: -
CDR3: CASRAGNNEKLFF
DNA: TGTGCCAGTAGGGCAGGGAATAATGAAAAACTGTTTTTT

V: TRBV24-1
length: 14
D: -
J: TRBJ2-1
size: -
CDR3: CATGDSSTYNEQFF
DNA: TGTGCCACTGGAGACAGTTCAACCTACAATGAGCAGTTCTTC

V: TRBV4-2
length: 20
D: TRBD2
J: TRBJ2-1
size: -
CDR3: CASSTGTSGGFRSSYNEQFF
DNA: TGTGCCAGCAGCACGGGGACTAGCGGGGGTTTCCGGAGCTCCTACAATGAGCAGTTCTTC

V: TRBV12-3/TRBV12-4
length: 13
D: TRBD1
J: TRBJ2-7
size: -
CDR3: CASRFGTAYEQYF
DNA: TGTGCCAGCAGATTCGGGACAGCCTACGAGCAGTACTTC

V: TRBV4-1
length: 14
D: -
J: TRBJ2-7
size: -
CDR3: CASSRDGGAGEQYF
DNA: TGCGCCAGCAGCCGGGATGGAGGGGCTGGCGAGCAGTACTTC

V: TRBV11-3
length: 18
D: TRBD1
J: TRBJ2-2
size: -
CDR3: CASSPHSLGQGANGELFF
DNA: TGTGCCAGCAGCCCTCATTCCTTGGGACAGGGGGCGAACGGGGAGCTGTTTTTT

V: TRBV28
length: 15
D: -
J: TRBJ1-6
size: -
CDR3: CASVHSRQGGPPLHF
DNA: TGTGCCAGCGTCCACAGCCGGCAGGGTGGGCCACCCCTCCACTTT

V: TRBV20-1
length: 11
D: -
J: TRBJ2-7
size: -
CDR3: CSAREEYEQYF
DNA: TGCAGTGCTAGAGAGGAGTACGAGCAGTACTTC

V: TRBV12-1
length: 12
D: -
J: TRBJ1-2
size: -
CDR3: CASSFGRCGDTF
DNA: TGTGCCAGCAGCTTTGGGCGGTGCGGGGACACCTTC

V: TRBV7-6
length: 15
D: TRBD2
J: TRBJ2-5
size: -
CDR3: CASSLGLAGGETQYF
DNA: TGTGCCAGCAGCCTGGGACTAGCGGGAGGAGAGACCCAGTACTTC

V: TRBV5-1
length: 13
D: -
J: TRBJ1-5
size: -
CDR3: CASSLGENQPQHF
DNA: TGCGCCAGCAGCTTGGGGGAGAATCAGCCCCAGCATTTT

V: TRBV6-5
length: 12
D: -
J: TRBJ2-7
size: -
CDR3: CASGRLTYEQYF
DNA: TGTGCCAGCGGCAGGTTGACCTACGAGCAGTACTTC

V: TRBV12-2
length: 15
D: -
J: TRBJ1-1
size: -
CDR3: CASRFEREANTEAFF
DNA: TGTGCAAGTCGCTTTGAGAGGGAGGCGAACACTGAAGCTTTCTTT

V: TRBV25-1
length: 15
D: TRBD1
J: TRBJ1-1
size: once
CDR3: CASRPLGDSFTEAFF
DNA: TGTGCCAGCCGACCTCTCGGGGACAGTTTTACTGAAGCTTTCTTT

V: TRBV5-1
length: 14
D: -
J: TRBJ1-1
size: -
CDR3: CASSLLWGETEAFF
DNA: TGCGCCAGCAGCTTGCTTTGGGGGGAGACTGAAGCTTTCTTT

V: TRBV5-1
length: 15
D: TRBD1
J: TRBJ1-3
size: -
CDR3: CASSPRTGDGNTIYF
DNA: TGCGCCAGCAGCCCACGGACAGGTGATGGAAACACCATATATTTT

V: TRBV29-1
length: 17
D: -
J: TRBJ2-7
size: -
CDR3: CSFRGQGRLAKPYEQYF
DNA: TGCAGCTTCCGGGGACAGGGTAGACTAGCGAAACCCTACGAGCAGTACTTC

V: TRBV24-1
length: 16
D: -
J: TRBJ2-1
size: once
CDR3: CATSDPAGLGNNEQFF
DNA: TGTGCCACCAGTGACCCCGCAGGTTTAGGCAACAATGAGCAGTTCTTC

V: TRBV5-1
length: 15
D: TRBD1
J: TRBJ1-1
size: -
CDR3: CASSGGQDGTLEAFF
DNA: TGCGCCAGCAGCGGGGGACAGGACGGGACCCTGGAAGCTTTCTTT

V: TRBV27
length: 15
D: TRBD1
J: TRBJ2-1
size: -
CDR3: CASSRGTGGGDGQFF
DNA: TGTGCCAGCAGTCGCGGGACAGGGGGCGGGGATGGGCAGTTCTTC

V: TRBV6-5
length: 14
D: TRBD1
J: TRBJ1-4
size: -
CDR3: CASTPDRGDEKLFF
DNA: TGTGCCAGCACCCCCGACAGGGGAGATGAAAAACTGTTTTTT

V: TRBV5-1
length: 14
D: -
J: TRBJ2-5
size: -
CDR3: CASSLLRGQETQYF
DNA: TGCGCCAGCAGCTTGCTCAGGGGACAAGAGACCCAGTACTTC

V: TRBV9
length: 14
D: -
J: TRBJ1-2
size: -
CDR3: CASSVGGANYGYTF
DNA: TGTGCCAGCAGCGTAGGGGGCGCAAACTATGGCTACACCTTC

V: TRBV9
length: 14
D: TRBD1
J: TRBJ1-1
size: -
CDR3: CASSSWTGETEAFF
DNA: TGTGCCAGCAGCAGTTGGACAGGGGAAACTGAAGCTTTCTTT

V: TRBV7-8
length: 14
D: TRBD1
J: TRBJ1-2
size: -
CDR3: CASSTRTGGYGYTF
DNA: TGTGCCAGCAGCACGAGGACAGGGGGGTATGGCTACACCTTC

V: TRBV18
length: 13
D: TRBD1
J: TRBJ2-7
size: -
CDR3: CASSPPTGDEQYF
DNA: TGTGCCAGCTCACCACCTACAGGGGACGAGCAGTACTTC

V: TRBV5-1
length: 14
D: TRBD1
J: TRBJ2-7
size: -
CDR3: CASSLGQGSYEQYF
DNA: TGCGCCAGCAGCCTCGGACAGGGTTCCTACGAGCAGTACTTC

V: TRBV11-2
length: 14
D: -
J: TRBJ1-2
size: -
CDR3: CASSPTNLLGGYTF
DNA: TGTGCCAGCAGCCCCACTAACCTTCTCGGGGGCTACACCTTC

V: TRBV9
length: 19
D: TRBD2
J: TRBJ2-3
size: -
CDR3: CASSVATSGDLISTDTQYF
DNA: TGTGCCAGCAGCGTCGCGACTAGCGGGGACTTAATTAGCACAGATACGCAGTATTTT

V: TRBV18
length: 16
D: -
J: TRBJ1-6
size: few
CDR3: CASSPSGRSGDSPLHF
DNA: TGTGCCAGCTCACCATCGGGGAGAAGTGGTGATTCACCCCTCCACTTT

V: TRBV6-5
length: 15
D: TRBD1
J: TRBJ1-2
size: -
CDR3: CASRLSAGTGIGYTF
DNA: TGTGCCAGCAGACTTTCTGCCGGGACAGGGATCGGCTACACCTTC

V: TRBV19
length: 14
D: -
J: TRBJ1-4
size: -
CDR3: CASSMPGVGEKLFF
DNA: TGTGCCAGTAGTATGCCCGGAGTGGGTGAAAAACTGTTTTTT

V: TRBV9
length: 12
D: -
J: TRBJ2-1
size: -
CDR3: CASSPNYNEQFF
DNA: TGTGCCAGCAGCCCCAACTACAATGAGCAGTTCTTC

V: TRBV20-1
length: 14
D: TRBD1
J: TRBJ2-3
size: -
CDR3: CSASNQGGTDTQYF
DNA: TGCAGTGCTAGTAACCAGGGGGGCACAGATACGCAGTATTTT

V: TRBV11-3
length: 16
D: TRBD2
J: TRBJ2-2
size: -
CDR3: CASSSYSGPNTGELFF
DNA: TGTGCCAGCAGCTCCTATAGCGGGCCGAACACCGGGGAGCTGTTTTTT

V: TRBV6-5
length: 13
D: -
J: TRBJ1-2
size: -
CDR3: CASSLVLTDGYTF
DNA: TGTGCCAGCAGTTTGGTCCTAACCGATGGCTACACCTTC

V: TRBV24-1
length: 14
D: -
J: TRBJ2-7
size: -
CDR3: CATSDRQQPYEQYF
DNA: TGTGCCACCAGTGATCGACAGCAGCCCTACGAGCAGTACTTC

V: TRBV18
length: 12
D: -
J: TRBJ2-2
size: -
CDR3: CASSPLSGELFF
DNA: TGTGCCAGCTCACCACTCAGCGGGGAGCTGTTTTTT

V: TRBV19
length: 13
D: TRBD1
J: TRBJ1-1
size: -
CDR3: CASSQDRTTEAFF
DNA: TGTGCCAGTAGCCAGGACAGGACCACTGAAGCTTTCTTT